This entry features one T cell receptor beta chain sequence. This receptor's antigen is unknown. There are no base qualities to consult, and no much larger clone falls within one base. The sample comes from a study of vaccination and CD4 T cells after COVID-19 (dated by TCRdb to between 2021 and 2024). In the study overall: Every convalescent patient had a positive nasal swab PCR test for SARS-CoV-2, with mild disease in about nine patients and severe disease in one. Post-COVID blood samples were collected from convalescent patients a median of around 96 days after diagnosis, with a range of roughly 30 to 161 days. Participants received two doses of either the Pfizer-BioNTech BNT162b2 vaccine (n=8) or the Moderna mRNA-1273 vaccine (n=2). Six males and four females were included in the convalescent cohort, with two Hispanic individuals, seven Caucasians, two Asians and one multiracial person represented. In control cultures, a CEFX viral epitope pool was used as positive control, an HIV-1 Nef peptide pool was used as negative control, or no peptide was added. In 10 COVID-19 convalescent patients and several infection-naive healthy vaccine recipients, the spike-specific CD4+ TCR repertoire before mRNA vaccination was compared with the repertoire after mRNA vaccination. For stimulating the cultures, overlapping spike peptide pools were used, derived from SARS-CoV-2 as well as from the common cold coronaviruses HCoV-NL63, HCoV-OC43 and HCoV-229E. Post-vaccine blood samples were collected a median of about 11 weeks after the second vaccine dose, ranging from roughly 12 to 250 days.

Library construction relied on PCR. DNA from cultured CD4+ T cells was subjected to TCR sequencing with the Oncomine TCR Beta short-read assay at the Johns Hopkins FTIC core. Genomic DNA was extracted from the cultured CD4+ T cells with the QIAamp micro DNA kit. Oncomine TCR Beta libraries from cultured CD4+ T cells were pooled using unique dual indexes and sequenced on an Illumina iSeq 100. From the authors' description of their analysis: Non-productive sequences were removed, and CDR3s that did not start with C, did not end with F or W, or were shorter than 7 amino acids were discarded. Antigen-specific clonotypes were identified with the MANAFEST web application by comparing peptide-stimulated wells with reference and other culture wells. Positive clones required FDR below 0.05, an odds ratio above 5, and productive frequency above 0.1% in at least two of three replicate wells. A clonotype was classed as cross-reactive if the clonotype showed significant expansion both in SARS-CoV-2 spike wells and in at least one common cold coronavirus spike condition. Using R version 3.6.1, CDR3 homology was evaluated through Levenshtein distances (stringdist) along with unrooted phylogenetic trees (ape). The raw public data were reprocessed by TCRdb itself: fastp quality trimming at Q25, MiXCR clonotype calling, in-frame beta chains only. Entries are consolidated by CDR3 protein sequence, retaining the most common genes and DNA. The V and J calls and clone size are TCRdb's, not the authors'. In this sample the table shows some 11,000 distinct CDR3 sequences, around 28% of which occur a single time. Of the sample, less than 25% is held by the ten largest clones.

Sample treatment or condition, as interpreted from the label and publication: roughly 10-day PBMC culture with coronavirus spike peptide pools or control peptides (ViraFEST assay). The ViraFEST assay was used in the study, in which antigen-specific T cells were expanded with peptide pools and expanded clonotypes were subsequently identified by TCR sequencing. The convalescent patients' positive SARS-CoV-2 PCR tests were from March to December 2020, which was before the Alpha, Beta and Delta variants emerged in the United States. Each well held around 1.9 million PBMCs cultured with around 10 ug/ml peptide pools in IMDM containing roughly 5% human AB serum and roughly 9.3 IU/ml IL-2. On days 3 and 7, half of the culture medium was replaced with fresh IL-2-containing medium. After 10 days of culture, CD4+ T cells were isolated by negative selection using the EasySep CD4+ T cell isolation kit. PBMCs were separated from whole blood using Ficoll-Paque Plus gradient centrifugation and then either used fresh or cryopreserved at -140C. Each culture condition was generally run in triplicate wells.

From its cysteine to its phenylalanine, the CDR3 spans 16 amino acids. This entry keeps only the CDR3 DNA: 48 bases, framed from base 1. Unmatched junction bases come to 2, with V trimmed by 2 bases and J by 0 bases. CDR1 MNHEY and CDR2 SVGAGI are derived from the germline V gene. Findings and caveats that apply to the study as a whole: Relatively few convalescent patients were included in the study, and early timepoints after natural infection were not analyzed. In convalescent patients, a median approximately 86% of post-vaccine SARS-CoV-2-reactive clones were detected only after vaccination, suggesting vaccine-specific priming. Of the vaccine-specific clones in convalescent patients, 304 of 307, or nearly all, reacted only to SARS-CoV-2 spike and did not cross-react with common cold coronaviruses. The median count of SARS-CoV-2-reactive clonotypes went up from 21 after infection to roughly 38 after vaccination, although the change was not significant.

The source material was cultured CD4+ T cells from blood. In this chain, TRBV6-5 is recombined with TRBJ2-1; 9 central bases correspond to TRBD2. The sequence was collected from a human donor with COVID-19. The DNA sequence is as follows: TGTGCCAGCAGTTACCTAGCGGGGCTCTCCTACAATGAGCAGTTCTTC. Its translation reads: CASSYLAGLSYNEQFF.